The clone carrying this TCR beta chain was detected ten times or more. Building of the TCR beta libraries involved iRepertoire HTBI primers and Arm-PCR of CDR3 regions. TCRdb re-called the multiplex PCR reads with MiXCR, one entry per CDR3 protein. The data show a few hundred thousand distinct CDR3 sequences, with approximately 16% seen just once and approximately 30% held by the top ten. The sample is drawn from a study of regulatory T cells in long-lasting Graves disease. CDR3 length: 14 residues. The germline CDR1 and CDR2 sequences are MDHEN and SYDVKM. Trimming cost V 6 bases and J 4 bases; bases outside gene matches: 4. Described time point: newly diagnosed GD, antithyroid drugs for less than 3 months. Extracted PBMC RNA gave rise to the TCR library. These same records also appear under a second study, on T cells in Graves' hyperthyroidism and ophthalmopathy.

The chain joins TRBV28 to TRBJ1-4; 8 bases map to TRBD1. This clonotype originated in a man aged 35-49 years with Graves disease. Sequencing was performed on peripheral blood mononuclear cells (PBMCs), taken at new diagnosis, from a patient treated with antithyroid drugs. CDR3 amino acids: CASRAGQGNEKLFF. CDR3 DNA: TGTGCCAGCAGAGCCGGACAGGGTAATGAAAAACTGTTTTTT.